This TCR beta chain came from a study of blood T cell repertoires in COVID-19. Across the study: Collection of acute and convalescent COVID-19 samples took place in the United States, Italy and Spain.

This CDR3 has 16 amino acids. CDR1 MNHEY and CDR2 SMNVEV come from the germline V gene (reference sequence). Trimming cost V 6 bases and J 4 bases; bases outside gene matches: 10. As processed by the authors: Researchers report that nucleated cell counts were estimated from reference gene primer amplification. Repertoires were generated with immunoSEQ multiplex PCR, while TCRdb's copy carries only in-frame clones and drops some. The V and J calls and clone size come from that table; D and trimming were worked out from the DNA. The table has approximately 50,000 clones, approximately 85% seen once. The rearrangement links TRBV27 to TRBJ2-2; 8 nucleotides match TRBD2. This clonotype was sampled from a woman older than 75 with acute or convalescent COVID-19. Sequences were obtained from peripheral blood. The CDR3 protein is CASRMFPGTSTGELFF. DNA for the CDR3: TGTGCCAGCAGGATGTTCCCCGGGACTAGCACCGGGGAGCTGTTTTTT.